The TCR beta chain under discussion was sequenced for a study of graft-versus-host responses after intestinal transplantation. Turning to this clone: The antigen remains undetermined.

J lost 8 bases, V lost 2 bases, and 7 bases had no gene match. This CDR3 is built from 17 residues. The germline CDR1 and CDR2 sequences are SGHTA and FQGTGA. Assay: immunoSEQ multiplex PCR; the TCRdb copy retains only in-frame clones and omits some. The profile shows around 100,000 clones, roughly 87% of them singletons. The TCR was taken from a human donor who received an intestinal transplant. The starting material was unstimulated CD4+ T cells sorted from spleen or lymph node cells, obtained before intestinal transplant. The V and J genes are TRBV7-3 and TRBJ2-1, with 15 nucleotides matching TRBD2. The CDR3 spells CASSLGTSGGLLDEQFF. The CDR3 bases are TGTGCCAGCAGCTTAGGGACTAGCGGGGGGTTATTGGATGAGCAGTTCTTC. The full variable domain, completed using reference TRBV7-3 and TRBJ2-1, is GAGVSQTPSNKVTEKGKYVELRCDPISGHTALYWYRQSLGQGPEFLIYFQGTGAADDSGLPNDRFFAVRPEGSVSTLKIQRTERGDSAVYLCASSLGTSGGLLDEQFFGPGTRLTVL.